The clone carrying this T cell receptor (beta chain) came up a few times. TCRdb analysed the RT-PCR reads with MiXCR anew, one entry per CDR3 protein. The repertoire holds 500,000 or so distinct CDR3 sequences, with more than 15% as singletons. CDR1 is KGHDR, CDR2 SFDVKD, per germline. There are 15 residues in the CDR3. Losses at the gene ends were 7 bases for V and 7 bases for J; bases not matched to a gene: 12. This record belongs to a study of response to subunit inactivated influenza vaccine. Sequences were derived from CD4+ T cells sorted from PBMCs, sampled less than 25 months after vaccination. This clonotype originated in a man aged 45-69 years who received an inactivated influenza vaccine. This sequence joins TRBV24-1 and TRBJ2-1, with 7 positions matching TRBD2. In DNA, the CDR3 is TGTGCCACCAGCGCCCCGAGCCGGGGAGGGAATGAGCAGTTCTTC. Translated, it gives CATSAPSRGGNEQFF.